This T cell receptor (beta chain) came from a study of control samples from healthy donors and cancer patients. With 4 bases removed from V and 6 bases from J, the gap between germline ends came to 9 bases. The germline V gene has CDR1 ENHRY and CDR2 SYGVKD. There are 12 residues in the CDR3. Sequencing used immunoSEQ multiplex PCR; TCRdb keeps in-frame clones, though not all of them. The sample lists some 82,000 clones, roughly 88% occurring once. The chain employs TRBV10-3 and TRBJ1-2, with a tentative D call TRBD1 (6 bases). The sequence was obtained from a man aged 55 to 70 with head and neck cancer. Sequences were obtained from PBMCs. CDR3 protein: CAISVTGHGYTF. For the CDR3, the DNA is TGTGCCATCAGTGTCACAGGGCATGGCTACACCTTC.